Listed below are T cell receptor beta chains from one sample, sequenced in a study of blood T cell repertoires in COVID-19. Sequencing used immunoSEQ multiplex PCR; TCRdb keeps in-frame clones, though not all of them. The sample contains a few hundred thousand clones, roughly 90% of which appear only once. The sample comprised peripheral blood. These receptors came from a man aged 55 to 69 with acute or convalescent COVID-19. Each CDR3 is given with its conserved first and last residue. A D gene is named only where the DNA matches it firmly. Clone size is shown for a subset of rows, as once, few, many or a class of expanded clone.

TRBV5-1	TRBD2	-	TRBJ2-7	TGCGCCAGCAGCTTGGGGCTAGCGGATTTCCACGAGCAGTACTTC	CASSLGLADFHEQYF
TRBV19	-	few	TRBJ2-7	TGTGCCAGTTCACCGGGACACAGTTACGAGCAGTACTTC	CASSPGHSYEQYF
TRBV30	TRBD1	-	TRBJ1-2	TGTGCCTGGAGTGTACGACAGGGCGCCCCCCCGCTCTATGGCTACACCTTC	CAWSVRQGAPPLYGYTF
TRBV18	TRBD1	-	TRBJ1-5	TGTGCCAGCTCACCAGGCAGGGGGATCGGGCAGCCCCAGCATTTT	CASSPGRGIGQPQHF
TRBV27	-	-	TRBJ2-7	TGTGCCAGCAGCACCCAGTACGAGGGCTACGAGCAGTACTTC	CASSTQYEGYEQYF
TRBV6-2/TRBV6-3	-	-	TRBJ1-1	TGTGCCAGCAGTTACGTCTTTATGAACACTGAAGCTTTCTTT	CASSYVFMNTEAFF
TRBV7-2	TRBD1	-	TRBJ2-7	TGTGCCAGCGGTGGGCAGGGGGCCCGTTACGAGCAGTACTTC	CASGGQGARYEQYF
TRBV2	TRBD1	-	TRBJ2-7	TGTGCCAGCAGGGATCACCCTGGGACAGCTCACCCCTACGAGCAGTACTTC	CASRDHPGTAHPYEQYF
TRBV14	-	-	TRBJ2-7	TGTGCCAGCAGCCAAGGCCGAGAGTTCTACGAGCAGTACTTC	CASSQGREFYEQYF
TRBV10-3	-	few	TRBJ2-1	TGTGCCACCGTGGGCTTTGATTATTTCGGGGAGTCCTACAATGAGCAGTTCTTC	CATVGFDYFGESYNEQFF
TRBV28	TRBD1	few	TRBJ1-1	TGTGCCAGCTGCCTGAACAGGGGGCGGAGTACTGAAGCTTTCTTT	CASCLNRGRSTEAFF
TRBV4-2	-	-	TRBJ1-6	TGTGCCAGCAGCCAAGAACTCGGCAGCGTTAATTCACCCCTCCACTTT	CASSQELGSVNSPLHF
TRBV28	-	-	TRBJ1-2	TGTGCCAGCGGGGGGGGCGCCTTAGCTAACTATGGCTACACCTTC	CASGGGALANYGYTF
TRBV2	-	once	TRBJ2-4	TGTGCCGCTGGGGGGATAGCCAAAAACATTCAGTACTTC	CAAGGIAKNIQYF
TRBV13	TRBD1	-	TRBJ2-7	TGTGCCAGCAGGGAGACAGGGGACGAGCAGTACTTC	CASRETGDEQYF
TRBV27	TRBD1	-	TRBJ2-4	TGTGCCAGCAGTCTCGGGACAGGGAGAACCAAAAACATTCAGTACTTC	CASSLGTGRTKNIQYF
TRBV6-5	TRBD1	-	TRBJ1-2	TGTGCCAGCAGACAGGACAGGGCTTCGGGCTACACCTTC	CASRQDRASGYTF
TRBV9	-	-	TRBJ2-7	TGTGCCAGCAGCCCGTCGCACAGGGTGGACGAGCAGTACTTC	CASSPSHRVDEQYF
TRBV18	-	-	TRBJ1-5	TGTGCCAGCTCACCACCGGGGCAGGGGCTCTCCTCTATAAGCAATCAGCCCCAGCATTTT	CASSPPGQGLSSISNQPQHF
TRBV5-1	-	once	TRBJ1-6	TGCGCCAGCAGCTTGGACGGAGGGCCGAACGGGAATTCACCCCTCCACTTT	CASSLDGGPNGNSPLHF
TRBV6-5	-	-	TRBJ2-1	TGTGCCAGCAGTTCGAGGAGGAGCTCCTACAATGAGCAGTTCTTC	CASSSRRSSYNEQFF
TRBV7-2	TRBD1	once	TRBJ2-1	TGTGCCAGCAGCACCGTGGGACAGTTCTCCTACAATGAGCAGTTCTTC	CASSTVGQFSYNEQFF
TRBV4-2	-	-	TRBJ1-2	TGTGCCAGCAGCCAAGACGCTGGCAACTATGGCTACACCTTC	CASSQDAGNYGYTF
TRBV24-1	-	-	TRBJ1-2	TGTGCCACCAGTGACCCCGGGGGCTACACCTTC	CATSDPGGYTF
TRBV13	TRBD1	few	TRBJ2-5	TGTGCCAGCAGCCGCCGGACAGGGGTTTCCCCAAAGGAGACCCAGTACTTC	CASSRRTGVSPKETQYF
TRBV7-8	TRBD2	-	TRBJ2-3	TGTGCCAGCAGCTTAGTTAGCGGGAGGGCGGCAGATACGCAGTATTTT	CASSLVSGRAADTQYF
TRBV11-3	TRBD2	once	TRBJ2-5	TGTGCCAGCAGCTTATTAGCGGGAGAGGGGACCCAGTACTTC	CASSLLAGEGTQYF
TRBV19	TRBD2	-	TRBJ2-1	TGTGCCAGTAGTATTCTGCGGGAGAGCTACAATGAGCAGTTCTTC	CASSILRESYNEQFF
TRBV19	-	-	TRBJ2-3	TGTGCCAGTAGTGCCACCGGGACTCGCGCAGATACGCAGTATTTT	CASSATGTRADTQYF
TRBV2	TRBD1	once	TRBJ1-5	TGTGCCAGCAGTGCGGGACAGGGGGCTCAGCCCCAGCATTTT	CASSAGQGAQPQHF
TRBV7-6	-	-	TRBJ2-5	TGTGCCAGCAGCTTAGTGGACACCCAAGAGACCCAGTACTTC	CASSLVDTQETQYF
TRBV4-3	TRBD2	-	TRBJ2-7	TGCGCCAGCAGCCAGTCGTTACTAGCGGGAGGCTCCCGCGAGCAGTACTTC	CASSQSLLAGGSREQYF
TRBV7-2	-	-	TRBJ2-1	TGTGCCAGCAGCTTAGTAGTAGGGAGCCCCTCAAGCTCCTACAATGAGCAGTTCTTC	CASSLVVGSPSSSYNEQFF
TRBV5-1	TRBD1	-	TRBJ2-7	TGCGCCAGCAGCTTGACAGGGGGCGAGCAGTACTTC	CASSLTGGEQYF
TRBV5-1	-	-	TRBJ2-3	TGCGCCAGCCAACTAGGGCCTAGCCCAGATACGCAGTATTTT	CASQLGPSPDTQYF
TRBV6-2/TRBV6-3	-	-	TRBJ2-5	TGTGCCAGCAGTCAGCTTCAGCAAGGGGCCCAGTACTTC	CASSQLQQGAQYF
TRBV28	TRBD1	-	TRBJ2-7	TGTGCCAGCAGTTTGGTAGGTCGGGGACAGGGGCGCTACGAGCAGTACTTC	CASSLVGRGQGRYEQYF
TRBV4-2	TRBD1	-	TRBJ1-2	TGTGCCAGCAGCCAAGATGGGACAGACTATGGCTACACCTTC	CASSQDGTDYGYTF
TRBV13	TRBD1	few	TRBJ2-5	TGTGCCAGCAGCTTGGGACAGGGGAGTTCCCAAGAGACCCAGTACTTC	CASSLGQGSSQETQYF
TRBV6-5	-	-	TRBJ2-5	TGTGCCAGTCGCCCCATCTTCGGGAGACAAGAGACCCAGTACTTC	CASRPIFGRQETQYF
TRBV7-2	TRBD1	-	TRBJ1-4	TGTGCCAGCACCGCCGCCGGGACAGGGAGGGCTAATGAAAAACTGTTTTTT	CASTAAGTGRANEKLFF